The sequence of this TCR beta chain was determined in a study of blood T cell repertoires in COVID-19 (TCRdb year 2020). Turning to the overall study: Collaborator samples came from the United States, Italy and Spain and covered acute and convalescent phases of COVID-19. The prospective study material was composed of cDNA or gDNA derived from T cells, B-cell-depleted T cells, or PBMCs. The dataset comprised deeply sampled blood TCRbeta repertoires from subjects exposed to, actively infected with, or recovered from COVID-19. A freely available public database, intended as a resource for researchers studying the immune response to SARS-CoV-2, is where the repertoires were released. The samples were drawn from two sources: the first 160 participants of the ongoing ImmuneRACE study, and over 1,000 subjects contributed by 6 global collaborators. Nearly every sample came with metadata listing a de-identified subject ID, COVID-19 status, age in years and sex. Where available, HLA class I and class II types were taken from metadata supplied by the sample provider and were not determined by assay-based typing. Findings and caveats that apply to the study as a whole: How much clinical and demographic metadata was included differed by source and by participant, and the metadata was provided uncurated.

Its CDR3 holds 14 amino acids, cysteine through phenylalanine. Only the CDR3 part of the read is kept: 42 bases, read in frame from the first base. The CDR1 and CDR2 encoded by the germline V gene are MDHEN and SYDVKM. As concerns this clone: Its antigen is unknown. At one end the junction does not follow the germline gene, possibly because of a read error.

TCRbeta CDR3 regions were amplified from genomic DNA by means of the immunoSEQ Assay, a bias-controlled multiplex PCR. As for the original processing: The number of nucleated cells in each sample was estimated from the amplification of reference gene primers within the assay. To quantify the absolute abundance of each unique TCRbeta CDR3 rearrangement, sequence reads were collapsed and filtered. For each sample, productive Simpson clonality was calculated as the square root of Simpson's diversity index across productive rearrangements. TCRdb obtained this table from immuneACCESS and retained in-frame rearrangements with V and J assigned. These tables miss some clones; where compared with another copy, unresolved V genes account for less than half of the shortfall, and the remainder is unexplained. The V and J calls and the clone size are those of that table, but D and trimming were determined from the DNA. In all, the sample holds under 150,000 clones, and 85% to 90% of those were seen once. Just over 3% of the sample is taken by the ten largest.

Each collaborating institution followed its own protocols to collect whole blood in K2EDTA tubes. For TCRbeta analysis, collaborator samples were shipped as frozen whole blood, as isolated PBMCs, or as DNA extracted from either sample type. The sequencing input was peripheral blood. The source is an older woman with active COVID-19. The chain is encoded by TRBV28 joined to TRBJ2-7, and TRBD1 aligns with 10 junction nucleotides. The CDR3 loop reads CASRSPGTGVWKNF. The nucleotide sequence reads TGTGCCAGCAGGTCTCCCGGGACAGGGGTTTGGAAGAACTTC.